This TCR beta chain was recorded in a study of blood T cells in healthy people across ages. Overall study findings and caveats: Diversity estimates drawn from one million T cells were deemed underestimates. With age, beta diversity per million T cells declined roughly linearly, significantly by about 40.

From germline, CDR1 is MGHRA and CDR2 YSYEKL. The CDR3 contains 15 residues. Concerning this clonotype: The antigen remains undetermined.

Through a sample-barcoded 5' primer and a J-beta primer mix, a second PCR was run for roughly 6 to 12 cycles. In TCRdb, the 5' RACE reads were re-called with MiXCR into one record per CDR3 protein. The repertoire holds under 950,000 distinct CDR3 sequences, with 22% as singletons. The chain is built from TRBV4-1 and TRBJ2-5, with 8 bases lining up with TRBD2. The DNA matches TRBJ2-7 better at its end, which makes the J call doubtful. The receptor's source is a man between 70 and 80 years old in good health. Source material: blood. CDR3 sequence: CASSHLAGGTYEQYF. The CDR3 nucleotides read TGCGCCAGCAGCCATCTTGCGGGGGGCACCTACGAGCAGTACTTC.